This T cell receptor beta chain emerged from a study of blood T cell repertoires in COVID-19. Looking at the study overall: Acute and convalescent COVID-19 specimens originated in the United States, Italy and Spain. In each case, the material was cDNA or gDNA derived from T cells, B-cell-depleted T cells, or PBMCs.

Authors' methods: Amplification from reference gene primers served as the basis for estimated nucleated cell counts. This table comes from immunoSEQ multiplex PCR, and its TCRdb copy is limited to in-frame clones, with some not included. The V and J calls and clone size are taken from that table; D and trimming were inferred from the DNA. This table holds around 250,000 clones, roughly 80% found once. Trimming cost V 3 bases and J 2 bases, with 11 bases left between them. The CDR3 contains 15 residues. Germline lookup yields CDR1 SGHRS and CDR2 YFSETQ. Input material: peripheral blood. This rearrangement joins TRBV5-1 to TRBJ1-4; a weak D match, TRBD1 (5 bases). The TCR sequence derives from a woman younger than 35 with acute or convalescent COVID-19. CDR3 sequence: CASSWGGRTNEKLFF. The DNA of the CDR3 is TGCGCCAGCAGCTGGGGGGGTCGGACTAATGAAAAACTGTTTTTT.